A selection of T cell receptor beta chains follows, all from one sample in a study of blood T cell repertoires in COVID-19. Produced via immunoSEQ multiplex PCR; TCRdb's table is partial and in-frame only. The table has under 250,000 clones, roughly 91% seen once. Sequencing input: peripheral blood. The receptor set was obtained from a man younger than 40 with COVID-19, enrolled during active disease. Each CDR3 is given with its conserved first and last residue. The order of the fields is clone size, D gene, J gene, V gene, CDR3 DNA, CDR3 protein. The D gene is left open where the match is weak. Clone size is shown for a subset of rows, as once, few, many or a class of expanded clone.

size: NA
D: NA
J: TRBJ2-6
V: TRBV5-1
DNA: TGCGCCAGCAGCTTGGACTCCTCTGGGGCCAACGTCCTGACTTTC
CDR3: CASSLDSSGANVLTF

size: NA
D: TRBD1
J: TRBJ1-6
V: TRBV9
DNA: TGTGCCAGCAGCGCAAGACAGGGCGACTCACCCCTCCACTTT
CDR3: CASSARQGDSPLHF

size: NA
D: TRBD2
J: TRBJ2-7
V: TRBV6-5
DNA: TGTGCCAGCTTCCCAAACAGCGGGGCCTCCTACGAGCAGTACTTC
CDR3: CASFPNSGASYEQYF

size: NA
D: NA
J: TRBJ1-1
V: TRBV4-1
DNA: TGCGCCAGCAGCCAAGGAGGAGGGGCTGAAGCTTTCTTT
CDR3: CASSQGGGAEAFF

size: NA
D: TRBD2
J: TRBJ2-1
V: TRBV7-3
DNA: TGTGCCAGCAGCTTAGGAGCGACTAGCGGGGGGCCCAATGAGCAGTTCTTC
CDR3: CASSLGATSGGPNEQFF

size: NA
D: NA
J: TRBJ2-5
V: TRBV7-9
DNA: TGTGCCAGCAGCCCACCGGGGACTTCCGATGCGCCAGAGACCCAGTACTTC
CDR3: CASSPPGTSDAPETQYF

size: NA
D: TRBD1
J: TRBJ2-3
V: TRBV10-2
DNA: TGCGCCAGCGGAACACAGGGGGTGAGCGCAGATACGCAGTATTTT
CDR3: CASGTQGVSADTQYF

size: NA
D: TRBD1
J: TRBJ2-3
V: TRBV5-1
DNA: TGCGCCAGCAGCTCGGGGACAGTCACAGATACGCAGTATTTT
CDR3: CASSSGTVTDTQYF

size: NA
D: TRBD1
J: TRBJ2-1
V: TRBV4-1
DNA: TGCGCCAGCAGCCAACCAACAGGGGGGTACAATGAGCAGTTCTTC
CDR3: CASSQPTGGYNEQFF

size: NA
D: TRBD2
J: TRBJ2-1
V: TRBV4-1
DNA: TGCGCCAGCAGCCAAGATACTAGCGGGGGGGCCGCTGAGCAGTTCTTC
CDR3: CASSQDTSGGAAEQFF

size: once
D: NA
J: TRBJ1-2
V: TRBV29-1
DNA: TGCAGCGCTGGAGGGCCCCATGGCTACACCTTC
CDR3: CSAGGPHGYTF

size: NA
D: NA
J: TRBJ1-4
V: TRBV28
DNA: TGTGCCAGCGGAGAAGGCGAAAAACTGTTTTTT
CDR3: CASGEGEKLFF

size: NA
D: TRBD2
J: TRBJ2-3
V: TRBV7-3
DNA: TGTGCCAGCAGCTCTAGCGGGGATACAGATACGCAGTATTTT
CDR3: CASSSSGDTDTQYF

size: NA
D: NA
J: TRBJ2-7
V: TRBV7-7
DNA: TGTGCCAGCTTTTTAGGGGGTGCACTAACCTACGAGCAGTACTTC
CDR3: CASFLGGALTYEQYF

size: NA
D: NA
J: TRBJ1-5
V: TRBV10-3
DNA: TGTGCCACCAGAGGAGTTTATAGCAATCAGCCCCAGCATTTT
CDR3: CATRGVYSNQPQHF

size: NA
D: NA
J: TRBJ1-1
V: TRBV27
DNA: TGTGCCAGCAGTTTACAGGGTTTGGGCACTGAAGCTTTCTTT
CDR3: CASSLQGLGTEAFF

size: NA
D: NA
J: TRBJ1-2
V: TRBV7-3
DNA: TGTGCCAGCAGCTTAAGGGAGGGTAAAGGCTATGGCTACACCTTC
CDR3: CASSLREGKGYGYTF

size: few
D: TRBD1
J: TRBJ1-5
V: TRBV19
DNA: TGTGCCAGTTCAGGGGGACAGCCCCAGCATTTT
CDR3: CASSGGQPQHF

size: NA
D: TRBD2
J: TRBJ2-1
V: TRBV7-6
DNA: TGTGCCAGCAGCCAAACCGGGACTAGCGGGGTTTACAATGAGCAGTTCTTC
CDR3: CASSQTGTSGVYNEQFF

size: NA
D: TRBD1
J: TRBJ1-5
V: TRBV27
DNA: TGTGCCAGCCCCGCATGGGACAGGGGTAATCAGCCCCAGCATTTT
CDR3: CASPAWDRGNQPQHF

size: once
D: TRBD1
J: TRBJ1-1
V: TRBV7-9
DNA: TGTGCCAGCAGGCAGTCAGGGGGCTTGGGGGACACTGAAGCTTTCTTT
CDR3: CASRQSGGLGDTEAFF

size: NA
D: NA
J: TRBJ1-3
V: TRBV11-2
DNA: TGTGCCAGCAGCTTTCAGGTCGCCTCTGGAAACACCATATATTTT
CDR3: CASSFQVASGNTIYF

size: NA
D: TRBD2
J: TRBJ2-6
V: TRBV19
DNA: TGTGCCACCGGGGGAGAGCGGGGGAGGACTGGGGCCAACGTCCTGACTTTC
CDR3: CATGGERGRTGANVLTF

size: NA
D: TRBD1
J: TRBJ2-7
V: TRBV27
DNA: TGTGCCAGCAGTTTAACCGGGACAGGATCCTACGAGCAGTACTTC
CDR3: CASSLTGTGSYEQYF

size: NA
D: TRBD1
J: TRBJ1-4
V: TRBV6-5
DNA: TGTGCCAGCAGTAGCCGGGACAGGGACGGTGAAAAACTGTTTTTT
CDR3: CASSSRDRDGEKLFF

size: NA
D: TRBD2
J: TRBJ2-7
V: TRBV7-9
DNA: TGTGCCAGCAGCTTAAGCGTTGGAGGGACTAGCGGGGGGCACGAGCAGTACTTC
CDR3: CASSLSVGGTSGGHEQYF

size: NA
D: NA
J: TRBJ2-7
V: TRBV15
DNA: TGTGCCACCAGCAGAGACGTAGCTCAGACTTACGAGCAGTACTTC
CDR3: CATSRDVAQTYEQYF

size: NA
D: NA
J: TRBJ2-5
V: TRBV6-5
DNA: TGTGCCAGCACCATATCACTAGCCTTCCAAGAGACCCAGTACTTC
CDR3: CASTISLAFQETQYF

size: once
D: NA
J: TRBJ1-5
V: TRBV11-2
DNA: TGTGCCAGCAGCTTAGATAGGGACATTGGGAATCAGCCCCAGCATTTT
CDR3: CASSLDRDIGNQPQHF

size: NA
D: TRBD1
J: TRBJ2-5
V: TRBV18
DNA: TGTGCCAGCTCACCGGGACAGGGGGCGAATACCCAGTACTTC
CDR3: CASSPGQGANTQYF

size: NA
D: TRBD1
J: TRBJ2-2
V: TRBV19
DNA: TGTGCCAGTAGTACCCGGGACAGGGGGCGCTTCACCGGGGAGCTGTTTTTT
CDR3: CASSTRDRGRFTGELFF

size: NA
D: NA
J: TRBJ1-3
V: TRBV5-1
DNA: TGCGCCAGCAGCTTGGCACAGGGAAGCTCTGGAAACACCATATATTTT
CDR3: CASSLAQGSSGNTIYF

size: NA
D: TRBD2
J: TRBJ2-3
V: TRBV7-3
DNA: TGTGCCAGCAGCGCGGGGGGAGCCACAGATACGCAGTATTTT
CDR3: CASSAGGATDTQYF

size: NA
D: NA
J: TRBJ2-2
V: TRBV7-9
DNA: TGTGCCAGCAGCCTACAGGGTGAGAACACCGGGGAGCTGTTTTTT
CDR3: CASSLQGENTGELFF

size: few
D: TRBD1
J: TRBJ2-2
V: TRBV9
DNA: TGTGCCAGCAGCCGAGGACGGCCAGACAGGGCTTTGGACACCGGGGAGCTGTTTTTT
CDR3: CASSRGRPDRALDTGELFF

size: NA
D: NA
J: TRBJ2-1
V: TRBV6-1
DNA: TGTGCCAGCAGTGAGGCTGGTGGGACACACAATGAGCAGTTCTTC
CDR3: CASSEAGGTHNEQFF

size: NA
D: NA
J: TRBJ2-7
V: TRBV4-1
DNA: TGCGCCAGCAGAGGTGCGAGGTCCTACGAGCAGTACTTC
CDR3: CASRGARSYEQYF

size: few
D: NA
J: TRBJ1-2
V: TRBV7-9
DNA: TGTGCCAGCACCCCGGTTGGGGGGAGATGGGATGGCTACACCTTC
CDR3: CASTPVGGRWDGYTF

size: few
D: TRBD2
J: TRBJ2-1
V: TRBV5-1
DNA: TGCGCCAGCAGCTTACATTCGACTAGCGGACACAATGAGCAGTTCTTC
CDR3: CASSLHSTSGHNEQFF

size: NA
D: TRBD1
J: TRBJ1-1
V: TRBV19
DNA: TGTGCCAGTAACACTCCTAGGACAGGGCTGTGGATGAACACTGAAGCTTTCTTT
CDR3: CASNTPRTGLWMNTEAFF

size: NA
D: NA
J: TRBJ2-5
V: TRBV27
DNA: TGTGCCAGCAAGATACGAGGGGGGGGAGAGACCCAGTACTTC
CDR3: CASKIRGGGETQYF

size: NA
D: NA
J: TRBJ1-1
V: TRBV19
DNA: TGTGCCAGTAGTATCGCCAGGGGGAACACTGAAGCTTTCTTT
CDR3: CASSIARGNTEAFF

size: few
D: NA
J: TRBJ2-7
V: TRBV20-1
DNA: TGCAGTGCTAGATCCGGTCACGAGCAGTACTTC
CDR3: CSARSGHEQYF

size: NA
D: NA
J: TRBJ1-2
V: TRBV5-4
DNA: TGTGCCAGCAGCCCCGGACAGCACCTAAACTATGGCTACACCTTC
CDR3: CASSPGQHLNYGYTF

size: once
D: NA
J: TRBJ1-2
V: TRBV19
DNA: TGTGCCAGTTGGGAGGTTAGCTATGGCTACACCTTC
CDR3: CASWEVSYGYTF

size: NA
D: TRBD1
J: TRBJ2-3
V: TRBV7-6
DNA: TGTGCCAGCAGCGCCCAACAGGGGACAGATACGCAGTATTTT
CDR3: CASSAQQGTDTQYF

size: NA
D: TRBD1
J: TRBJ1-3
V: TRBV5-6
DNA: TGTGCCAGCAGCAGGGGACAGCGTGGAAACACCATATATTTT
CDR3: CASSRGQRGNTIYF

size: NA
D: TRBD2
J: TRBJ2-5
V: TRBV10-3
DNA: TGTGCCATCAGTGGGCTAGCGGGGGGGATCGAGACCCAGTACTTC
CDR3: CAISGLAGGIETQYF

size: NA
D: NA
J: TRBJ2-3
V: TRBV10-1
DNA: TGCGCCAGCAGTGAGTCGGGCAGGGAATGGACAGATACGCAGTATTTT
CDR3: CASSESGREWTDTQYF

size: NA
D: NA
J: TRBJ1-2
V: TRBV7-3
DNA: TGTGCCAGCAGCTCAGACATCCCCTATGGCTACACCTTC
CDR3: CASSSDIPYGYTF

size: NA
D: NA
J: TRBJ1-1
V: TRBV28
DNA: TGTGCCAGCAAAGGGGAGGCTGAAGCTTTCTTT
CDR3: CASKGEAEAFF

size: NA
D: NA
J: TRBJ1-6
V: TRBV25-1
DNA: TGTGCCAGCAGTGAATCCGGGGGTAAGGATTCACCCCTCCACTTT
CDR3: CASSESGGKDSPLHF

size: NA
D: NA
J: TRBJ1-3
V: TRBV7-9
DNA: TGTGCCAGCAGCTTGAAGGGGCCCGGAAACACCATATATTTT
CDR3: CASSLKGPGNTIYF

size: NA
D: TRBD2
J: TRBJ2-1
V: TRBV2
DNA: TGTGCCAGCACTGAGCGGGGAAATTACAATGAGCAGTTCTTC
CDR3: CASTERGNYNEQFF

size: once
D: TRBD1
J: TRBJ1-4
V: TRBV5-1
DNA: TGCGCCAGCAGCCCCCTAAGACAGGGAGGTGAAAAACTGTTTTTT
CDR3: CASSPLRQGGEKLFF